This TCR beta chain was obtained from a study of blood T cell repertoires in COVID-19 (dated by TCRdb to 2020 to 2022). Regarding the complete study: Samples from collaborators originated in the United States, Italy and Spain and spanned both the acute and convalescent phases of COVID-19. The prospective study material was composed of cDNA or gDNA derived from T cells, B-cell-depleted T cells, or PBMCs. Subjects who had been exposed to COVID-19, were actively infected with it, or had recovered from it provided the deeply sampled blood TCRbeta repertoires that made up the dataset. The repertoires were released in a freely available public database intended as a resource for research on the immune response to SARS-CoV-2. The samples were drawn from two sources: the first 160 participants of the ongoing ImmuneRACE study, and 1,000 to 1,500 subjects contributed by 6 global collaborators. Nearly every sample came with metadata listing a de-identified subject ID, COVID-19 status, age in years and sex. Where HLA class I and class II types were available, the types were taken from metadata supplied by the sample provider, not from assay-based typing. Overall results and qualifications from the work: Clinical and demographic metadata were provided uncurated, with the amount varying by source and participant.

The germline V gene yields MNHNS for CDR1 and SASEGT for CDR2. V is shortened by 1 base, J by 4 bases, and the region joining them spans 13 bases. The CDR3 covers 15 residues, taking in both the cysteine and the phenylalanine. Only CDR3 DNA is held: 45 bases, read in frame from base 1. TCRbeta CDR3 regions were amplified from genomic DNA by means of the immunoSEQ Assay, a bias-controlled multiplex PCR. Per the original workflow: The number of nucleated cells in each sample was estimated by amplification of reference gene primers within the assay. Sequence reads were collapsed and filtered to measure the absolute abundance of every unique TCRbeta CDR3 rearrangement. For each sample, productive Simpson clonality was calculated as the square root of Simpson's diversity index over productive rearrangements. TCRdb holds this immuneACCESS table with in-frame rearrangements only. Some clones are missing; in checked studies, unresolved V genes explain under half, and the rest has no known cause. V, J and clone size are taken as reported in that table, and D and trimming were inferred from the DNA itself. This sample lists over 100,000 clones; more than 80% were detected once. Approximately 1.1% of the sample is taken by the ten largest.

Whole blood was collected in K2EDTA tubes by collaborating institutions according to the institutions' own protocols. Collaborator samples were shipped for TCRbeta analysis as frozen whole blood, isolated PBMCs, or DNA extracted from either sample type. In regard to this clone: What antigen it recognizes has not been identified. Base qualities are not at hand, and no much larger clone is one base apart.

The receptor's source is a human donor in a cohort sampled during active COVID-19. The material sequenced was peripheral blood. The chain was built from TRBV6-1 and TRBJ2-5; the D gene is perhaps TRBD2, from 6 matching bases. The nucleotides are TGTGCCAGCAGTGAAGGCGTGTGGAGGGCAGAGACCCAGTACTTC. This translates into CASSEGVWRAETQYF.